One sample yielded the 10 T cell receptor beta chains listed below, sequenced in a study of blood T cell repertoires in COVID-19. TCRdb keeps only in-frame clones here, not all; method: immunoSEQ multiplex PCR. The sample has roughly 70,000 clones, approximately 89% seen once. The specimen was peripheral blood. The receptors stem from a woman between 70 and 85 years old with acute or convalescent COVID-19.

The rearrangement links TRBV19 to TRBJ1-1; D might be TRBD1 (5 bases). Trimming shortened V by 4 bases and J by 8 bases, and 17 bases separated the two germline ends. Germline CDR1 reads LNHDA; CDR2 reads SQIVND (reference sequence). The CDR3 is 14 residues long. DNA of the CDR3: TGTGCCAGTAGTACCCCGGGCAGGGCGATGGAAGCTTTCTTT. As protein: CASSTPGRAMEAFF.

The chain joins TRBV30 to TRBJ2-7; 7 nucleotides agree with TRBD1. Germline CDR1 is GTSNPN and CDR2 is SVGIG (reference sequence). The CDR3 has 13 amino acids. Trimming at V came to 2 bases and at J to 6 bases, leaving 7 bases not matched to a gene. The CDR3 DNA reads TGTGCCTGGAGTAAGGGACAGAATGGCGAGCAGTACTTC. It encodes CAWSKGQNGEQYF.

This clone was recorded once. V is TRBV28 and J is TRBJ1-2; perhaps TRBD1 as D (5 bases). The CDR3 sequence is 16 residues long. With 5 bases removed from V and 5 bases from J, the gap between germline ends came to 21 bases. CDR1 is MDHEN and CDR2 is SYDVKM in the germline V gene. CDR3 protein: CASSLPDSSALYGYTF. CDR3 in DNA: TGTGCCAGCAGTCTTCCTGACAGCTCTGCTCTGTATGGCTACACCTTC.

The chain has TRBV28 and TRBJ1-5, with unresolved D. Germline V gene sequence: CDR1 MDHEN, CDR2 SYDVKM. Trimming removed 10 bases at V and 3 bases at J, with 19 bases between. The CDR3 length is 15 residues. CDR3 sequence: CATEEAPPNNQPQHF. In nucleotides, the CDR3 is TGTGCCACCGAAGAAGCCCCACCGAACAATCAGCCCCAGCATTTT. The whole variable domain, remainder taken from reference TRBV28 and TRBJ1-5, is DVKVTQSSRYLVKRTGEKVFLECVQDMDHENMFWYRQDPGLGLRLIYFSYDVKMKEKGDIPEGYSVSREKKERFSLILESASTNQTSMYLCATEEAPPNNQPQHFGDGTRLSIL.

The V and J genes are TRBV3-1 (or the pseudogene TRBV3-2) and TRBJ2-7, with 7 positions matching TRBD2. The CDR3 sequence is 17 residues long. J was trimmed by 2 bases and V by 1 base; bases with no gene match: 11. Germline V CDR1 and CDR2: LGHDT, YNNKEL (reference sequence). The CDR3 DNA follows: TGTGCCAGCAGCCAAGTTCAGCGGGGCTTACGACCCTACGAGCAGTACTTC. Amino acids: CASSQVQRGLRPYEQYF.

The rearrangement links TRBV7-9 to TRBJ1-2; the match to TRBD1 covers 8 bases. V lost 4 bases and J lost 7; bases outside the gene matches: 8. Germline-derived CDR1 and CDR2 are SEHNR and FQNEAQ (reference sequence). The CDR3 spans 14 residues. CDR3 in amino acids: CASSSEDREAGYTF. The CDR3 nucleotides read TGTGCCAGCAGCTCCGAGGACAGGGAGGCTGGCTACACCTTC. Full variable domain (outside the CDR3, taken from reference TRBV7-9 and TRBJ1-2): DTGVSQNPRHKITKRGQNVTFRCDPISEHNRLYWYRQTLGQGPEFLTYFQNEAQLEKSRLLSDRFSAERPKGSFSTLEIQRTEQGDSAMYLCASSSEDREAGYTFGSGTRLTVV.

This chain uses TRBV29-1 with TRBJ1-2; 7 nucleotides match TRBD1. The CDR3 totals 17 residues. V trimming: 3 bases; J trimming: 2 bases; junction bases outside the gene matches: 15. Germline CDR1 is SQVTM and CDR2 is ANQGSEA. CDR3 bases: TGCAGCGTTGAGACTCTACTAGGAGGACAGGCCAACTATGGCTACACCTTC. This translates into CSVETLLGGQANYGYTF.

V gene TRBV7-2 combines with J gene TRBJ1-2, with TRBD1 identical over 8 bases. This CDR3 is built from 14 residues. The junction had 4 bases not matched to a gene; V was cut back by 4 bases and J by 3 bases. The germline V gene has CDR1 SGHTA and CDR2 FQGNSA. The DNA of the CDR3 is TGTGCCAGCAGCTCGGACAGGGCTGACTATGGCTACACCTTC. Its protein product is CASSSDRADYGYTF. Full variable domain (missing parts from reference TRBV7-2 and TRBJ1-2): GAGVSQSPSNKVTEKGKDVELRCDPISGHTALYWYRQSLGQGLEFLIYFQGNSAPDKSGLPSDRFSAERTGGSVSTLTIQRTQQEDSAVYLCASSSDRADYGYTFGSGTRLTVV.

This chain joins TRBV19 and TRBJ2-2; D possibly corresponds to TRBD2 (6 bases). The CDR3 has 15 residues. V lost 7 bases and J lost 6, with 18 bases in between. The germline V gene has CDR1 LNHDA and CDR2 SQIVND (reference sequence). The CDR3 DNA sequence: TGTGCCAGTAAGTTCGGGGGACCGCAAGCCGGGGAGCTGTTTTTT. Its protein product is CASKFGGPQAGELFF.

The chain joins TRBV10-3 to TRBJ2-2, with a weak D call TRBD1 (5 bases). The V end was cut by 4 bases, the J end by 1 base, with 10 bases between. Germline CDR1 is ENHRY and CDR2 is SYGVKD. The CDR3 consists of 15 residues. The CDR3 nucleotides read TGTGCCATCAGTGTCGGAACAGGGAACACCGGGGAGCTGTTTTTT. The encoded protein is CAISVGTGNTGELFF.